The T cell receptor beta chain under discussion was sequenced for a study of glioma-infiltrating T cells after dendritic cell vaccination. The overall study: Samples are from glioblastoma patients in Phase I and II dendritic cell vaccine trials.

The data were produced by immunoSEQ multiplex PCR, yet TCRdb's version contains in-frame clones alone and is incomplete. The table shows approximately 85,000 clones, with 85% occurring only once. This clone appeared once. Its antigen is unknown. Overall study findings and caveats: Longer survival after dendritic cell vaccination followed higher pretreatment TIL content.

Indicated time point: after dendritic cell vaccination, including at tumor progression/relapse. No glioblastoma patient carried an isocitrate dehydrogenase mutation. This CDR3 has 14 residues. Germline values: CDR1 SSHAT, CDR2 FNYEAQ (reference sequence). Unmatched junction bases numbered 5, after V lost 5 bases and J lost 4 bases. V usage is TRBV7-7 and J usage is TRBJ2-5; the match to TRBD2 covers 9 bases. This clonotype was sampled from a human donor with glioblastoma. Here the sequenced sample was blood, taken after dendritic cell vaccination. CDR3 sequence (DNA): TGTGCCAGCAGCGTTAGCGGGGGCCTAGAGACCCAGTACTTC. Its translation: CASSVSGGLETQYF.